The sequence of this TCR beta chain was determined in a study of shared clonotypes between healthy human individuals. In the naive CD8 group, cells lacked CD45RO and were positively selected for CCR7, so terminally differentiated effector memory CD45RA+ cells were left out. Caucasian adults residing in Nashville, Tennessee made up all the donors. Overall study results and limits: Unshared clonotypes carried lower generation probabilities than those common to all four donors.

Each PCR replicate from the sorted subsets contained approximately 0.2 ug DNA, which is about 31,000 T cell genomes. This table comes from immunoSEQ multiplex PCR, and its TCRdb copy is limited to in-frame clones, with some not included. The data show some 2 million clones, about 95% seen once. Looked up from germline, CDR1 is GTSNPN and CDR2 is SVGIG (reference sequence). There are 13 residues in the CDR3. The V end was cut by 0 bases, the J end by 5 bases, with 10 bases between. Comments on this clone: Its antigen remains unknown.

The chain uses TRBV30 and TRBJ1-1; D ambiguous. Sequenced material: naive CD8+ T cells sorted from blood. The source is a man younger than 35 in good health. The chain's CDR3 is CAWSVLSVTEAFF. CDR3 in DNA: TGTGCCTGGAGTGTATTGTCAGTGACTGAAGCTTTCTTT.